This T cell receptor (beta chain) was profiled in a study of OX40 agonist ivuxolimab in advanced cancers. At the level of the study: Patients' therapy was ivuxolimab, an antibody that acts as an agonist of OX40 (CD134). In this trial design, patients received ivuxolimab intravenously at 0.01 to 10 mg/kg every 2 weeks. Participants, 75% to 90% male, averaged roughly 60 years of age, ranging from roughly 20 to 79.

A word on this clone: No antigen is known for it.

Trimming removed 4 bases from V and 1 base from J; junction bases left unmatched: 5. The CDR3 is 17 amino acids. Germline V CDR1 and CDR2: SEHNR, FQNEAQ (reference sequence). Study-wide points: At 0.1 to 3.0 mg/kg and by week 6, clonal expansion occurred in CD4+ and CD8+ blood T cells.

The method was immunoSEQ multiplex PCR; TCRdb's version includes in-frame clones alone and lacks a portion of them. This repertoire shows 74,000 or so clones, 90% found once; its top ten account for about 1.8%. This chain links TRBV7-9 with TRBJ2-6; 9 bases match TRBD1. The receptor comes from an adult with an advanced solid tumor such as melanoma, head and neck, liver or kidney cancer. The sample in question was CD4+ or CD8+ T cells sorted from blood, obtained in a trial of the OX40 agonist ivuxolimab. CDR3 nucleotides: TGTGCCAGCAGCTCAGAGACAGGGGGTTCTGGGGCCAACGTCCTGACTTTC. Protein sequence: CASSSETGGSGANVLTF. Variable domain in full (rest from reference TRBV7-9 and TRBJ2-6): DTGVSQNPRHKITKRGQNVTFRCDPISEHNRLYWYRQTLGQGPEFLTYFQNEAQLEKSRLLSDRFSAERPKGSFSTLEIQRTEQGDSAMYLCASSSETGGSGANVLTFGAGSRLTVL.